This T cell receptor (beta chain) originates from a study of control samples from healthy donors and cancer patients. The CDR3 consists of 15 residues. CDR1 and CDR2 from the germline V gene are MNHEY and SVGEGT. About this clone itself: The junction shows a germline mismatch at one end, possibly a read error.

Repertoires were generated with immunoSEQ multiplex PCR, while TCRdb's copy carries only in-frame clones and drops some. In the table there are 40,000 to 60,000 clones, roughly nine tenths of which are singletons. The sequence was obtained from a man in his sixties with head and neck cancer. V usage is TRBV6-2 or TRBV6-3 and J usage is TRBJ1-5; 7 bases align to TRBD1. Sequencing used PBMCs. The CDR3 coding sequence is TGTGCCAGCAGTTCTCGACAGGGTAGCAATCAGCCCCGGCATTTT. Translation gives CASSSRQGSNQPRHF.